The rows below give T cell receptor beta chains drawn from one sample of a study of cytomegalovirus exposure and HLA in healthy donors. The table came from immunoSEQ multiplex PCR; TCRdb's copy has only in-frame clones and leaves some out. Its table lists roughly 65,000 clones. Sequenced input: PBMCs. Receptors were obtained from a boy younger than 18 in good health and CMV-seronegative. Each CDR3 is given with its conserved first and last residue.

TRBV19	TRBJ2-1	CASETGLAATYNEQFF
TRBV18	TRBJ2-7	CASSLSGGGYEQYF
TRBV6-5	TRBJ2-7	CASSPLEAGALEQYF
TRBV27	TRBJ1-4	CASSLGGYYEKLFF
TRBV6-5	TRBJ1-1	CASSYSLRVGREAFF
TRBV27	TRBJ2-7	CASSPKQGALEQYF
TRBV9	TRBJ1-3	CASSSSGQLGNTIYF
TRBV12-5	TRBJ1-2	CASVISELYGYTF
TRBV30	TRBJ2-4	CAWRRNSGSEWAKNIQYF
TRBV5-4	TRBJ2-2	CASERTGVDGELFF
TRBV18	TRBJ2-3	CASSPPTGDTDTQYF
TRBV5-8	TRBJ1-5	CASSFRTGGFQPQHF
TRBV7-2	TRBJ2-7	CASSSAGVGSYEQYF
TRBV19	TRBJ1-5	CASSIFSGEGYQPQHF
TRBV2	TRBJ1-2	CASSEAEGLGYGYTF
TRBV2	TRBJ1-2	CASRRTGTGYGYTF
TRBV19	TRBJ1-3	CASTNRRSSGNTIYF
TRBV7-2	TRBJ2-1	CASSFTGTGVNYNEQFF
TRBV2	TRBJ1-1	CASREGDRGPRAAFF
TRBV6-5	TRBJ2-1	CASSYSFRGNEQFF
TRBV28	TRBJ2-3	CASSDGGTSTDTQYF
TRBV5-6	TRBJ2-7	CASSLDVRASYEQYF
TRBV30	TRBJ2-2	CACPTGARNTGELFF
TRBV15	TRBJ1-5	CATSGFGQGNQPQHF
TRBV6-6	TRBJ1-5	CASSLSSEVPQHF
TRBV6-6	TRBJ2-3	CASSPPTSDTDTQYF
TRBV5-6	TRBJ1-6	CASSSLGEPRRPLHF
TRBV29-1	TRBJ1-4	CSVVHRGRGEKLFF
TRBV9	TRBJ2-7	CASSPSTGTSGGALSSEQYF
TRBV19	TRBJ2-5	CASSMRLAGGPETQYF
TRBV11-3	TRBJ2-3	CASSLGGLAGSTDTQYF
TRBV6-1	TRBJ1-6	CATYSGPGALHF
TRBV5-1	TRBJ1-1	CASSADTTNTEAFF
TRBV5-1	TRBJ2-7	CASSLEGQGFEQYF
TRBV15	TRBJ1-1	CATSSARGGTEAFF
TRBV6-4	TRBJ2-2	CASSESGGATGELFF
TRBV30	TRBJ1-5	CAWKEGDSNQPQHF
TRBV5-6	TRBJ2-7	CASSHGTASYEQYF
TRBV5-1	TRBJ1-1	CASSLTFTGNTEAFF
TRBV2	TRBJ1-1	CASSSGMGSNTEAFF
TRBV19	TRBJ1-3	CASSTRDPANTIYF
TRBV18	TRBJ1-4	CASSPSSSREPNEKLFF
TRBV9	TRBJ2-2	CASSVGTGRYSVGELFF
TRBV9	TRBJ2-3	CASSVWGGGTDTQYF
TRBV9	TRBJ2-7	CASSVGGGQGGYEQYF
TRBV5-4	TRBJ2-7	CASSLARGASSYEQYF
TRBV7-9	TRBJ2-5	CASSLGQAMYQETQYF
TRBV30	TRBJ2-3	CAWSVSADTQYF
TRBV2	TRBJ2-7	CASSEQAGRVGEQYF
TRBV5-6	TRBJ1-1	CASSLVGQGSHTEAFF